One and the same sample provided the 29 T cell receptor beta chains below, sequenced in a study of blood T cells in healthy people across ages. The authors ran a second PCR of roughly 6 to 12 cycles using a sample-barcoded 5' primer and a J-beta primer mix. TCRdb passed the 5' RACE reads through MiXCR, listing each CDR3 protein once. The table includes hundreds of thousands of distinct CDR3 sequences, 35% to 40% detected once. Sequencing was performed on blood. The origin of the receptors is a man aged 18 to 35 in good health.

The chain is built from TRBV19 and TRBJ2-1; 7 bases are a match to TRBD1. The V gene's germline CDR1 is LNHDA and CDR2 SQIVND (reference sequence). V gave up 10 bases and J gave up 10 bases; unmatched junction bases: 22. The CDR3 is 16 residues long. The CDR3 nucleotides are TGTGCCACCCAAGGAGGTCAGACAGGGCCGGGAAACGAGCAGTTCTTC. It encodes CATQGGQTGPGNEQFF.

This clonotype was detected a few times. The CDR3 sequence is CASSLLVGRGAAKNIQYF. The CDR3 nucleotides read TGTGCCAGCAGCCTCTTAGTCGGGCGGGGCGCAGCCAAAAACATTCAGTACTTC. This rearrangement joins TRBV3-1 to TRBJ2-4, with D tentatively TRBD2 (6 bases). With 4 bases removed from V and 0 bases from J, the gap between germline ends came to 19 bases. The germline CDR1 and CDR2 sequences are LGHDT and YNNKEL (reference sequence). The CDR3 runs 18 residues.

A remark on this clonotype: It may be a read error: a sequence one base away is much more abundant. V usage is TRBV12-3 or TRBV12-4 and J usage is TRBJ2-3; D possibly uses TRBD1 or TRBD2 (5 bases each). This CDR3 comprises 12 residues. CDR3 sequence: CTSSEGRDTQYF. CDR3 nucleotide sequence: TGTACCAGCAGCGAGGGGAGAGATACGCAGTATTTT.

CDR3 nucleotides: TGTGCCAGCAGTTTCGGGGTAGACGGCTACACCTTC. Translating it yields CASSFGVDGYTF. The V call is TRBV12-3 or TRBV12-4, the J call TRBJ1-2, with unresolved D. The CDR3 spans 12 residues. Trimming left V 3 bases short and J 8 bases short, with 10 bases between.

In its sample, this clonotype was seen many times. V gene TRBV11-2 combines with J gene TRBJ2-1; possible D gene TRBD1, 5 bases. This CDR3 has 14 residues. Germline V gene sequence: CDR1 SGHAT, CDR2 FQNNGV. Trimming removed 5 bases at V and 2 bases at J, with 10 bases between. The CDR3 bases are TGTGCCAGCAGCACACGCAGGGCCTACAATGAGCAGTTCTTC. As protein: CASSTRRAYNEQFF. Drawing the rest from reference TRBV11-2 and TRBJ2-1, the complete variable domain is EAGVAQSPRYKIIEKRQSVAFWCNPISGHATLYWYQQILGQGPKLLIQFQNNGVVDDSQLPKDRFSAERLKGVDSTLKIQPAKLEDSAVYLCASSTRRAYNEQFFGPGTRLTVL.

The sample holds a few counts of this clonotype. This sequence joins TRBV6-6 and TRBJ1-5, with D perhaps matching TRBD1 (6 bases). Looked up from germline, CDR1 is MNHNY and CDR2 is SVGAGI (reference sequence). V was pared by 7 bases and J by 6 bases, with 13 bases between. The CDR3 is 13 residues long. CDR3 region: CASNGGQFQPQHF. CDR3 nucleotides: TGTGCCAGCAACGGGGGGCAGTTTCAGCCCCAGCATTTT.

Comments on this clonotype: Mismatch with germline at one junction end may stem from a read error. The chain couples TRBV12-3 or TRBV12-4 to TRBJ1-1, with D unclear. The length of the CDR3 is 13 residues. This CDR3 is CACSPEWSDEAFF. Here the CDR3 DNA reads TGTGCCTGCAGCCCCGAGTGGTCGGATGAAGCTTTCTTT.

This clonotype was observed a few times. CDR3 residues: CASSLALAASQYF. CDR3 sequence (DNA): TGTGCCAGCAGCTTAGCGCTGGCAGCAAGTCAGTATTTT. The genes are TRBV7-2 and TRBJ2-3; D gene unclear. Germline assignment: CDR1 SGHTA and CDR2 FQGNSA. This CDR3 is 13 amino acids long. The germline V and J ends were trimmed by 0 bases and 12 bases, with 13 bases remaining between them.

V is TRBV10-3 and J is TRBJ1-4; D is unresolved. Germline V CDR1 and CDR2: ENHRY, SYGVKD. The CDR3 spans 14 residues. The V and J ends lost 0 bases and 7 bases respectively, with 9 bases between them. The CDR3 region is CAISESTSSEKLFF. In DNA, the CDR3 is TGTGCCATCAGTGAGTCGACGAGTAGTGAAAAACTGTTTTTT.

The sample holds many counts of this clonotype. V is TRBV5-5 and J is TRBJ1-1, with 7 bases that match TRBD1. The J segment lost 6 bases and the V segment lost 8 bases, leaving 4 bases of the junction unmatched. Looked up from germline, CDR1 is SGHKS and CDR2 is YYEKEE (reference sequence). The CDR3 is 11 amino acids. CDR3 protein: CASTQGAEAFF. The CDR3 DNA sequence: TGTGCCAGTACTCAGGGGGCTGAAGCTTTCTTT.

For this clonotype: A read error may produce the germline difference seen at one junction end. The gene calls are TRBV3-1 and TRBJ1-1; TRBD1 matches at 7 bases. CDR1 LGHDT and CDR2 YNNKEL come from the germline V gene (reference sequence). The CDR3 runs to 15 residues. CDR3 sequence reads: CARSQGEGAYTEAFF. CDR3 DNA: TGTGCCAGGAGCCAGGGGGAGGGGGCCTACACTGAAGCTTTCTTT.

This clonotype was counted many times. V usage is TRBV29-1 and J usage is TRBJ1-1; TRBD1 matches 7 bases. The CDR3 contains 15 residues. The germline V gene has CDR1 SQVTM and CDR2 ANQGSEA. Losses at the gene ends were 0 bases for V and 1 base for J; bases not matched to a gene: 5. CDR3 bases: TGCAGCGTTGAAGATCTCGACAGGGCGAACACTGAAGCTTTCTTT. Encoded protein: CSVEDLDRANTEAFF.

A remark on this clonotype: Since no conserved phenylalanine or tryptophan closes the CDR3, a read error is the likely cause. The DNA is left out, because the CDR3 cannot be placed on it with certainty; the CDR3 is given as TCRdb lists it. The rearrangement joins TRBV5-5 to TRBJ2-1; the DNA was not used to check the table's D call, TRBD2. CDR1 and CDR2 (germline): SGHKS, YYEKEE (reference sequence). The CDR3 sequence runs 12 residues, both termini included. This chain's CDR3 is CASSSTSGASFI.

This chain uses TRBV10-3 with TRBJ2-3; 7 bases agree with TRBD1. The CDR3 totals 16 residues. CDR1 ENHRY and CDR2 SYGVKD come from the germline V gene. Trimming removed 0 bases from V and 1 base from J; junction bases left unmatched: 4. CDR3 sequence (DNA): TGTGCCATCAGTGAGTCTAGAGACAGGGGCACAGATACGCAGTATTTT. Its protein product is CAISESRDRGTDTQYF.

The CDR3 sequence is CASSTGLYNEQFF. CDR3 DNA: TGTGCCAGCAGCACGGGACTTTACAATGAGCAGTTCTTC. The V call is TRBV7-3, the J call TRBJ2-1, with D possibly TRBD2 on 6 matching bases. Deletions cut 5 bases from V and 4 bases from J, with 9 bases between. The V gene's germline CDR1 is SGHTA and CDR2 FQGTGA. The CDR3 sequence is 13 residues long.

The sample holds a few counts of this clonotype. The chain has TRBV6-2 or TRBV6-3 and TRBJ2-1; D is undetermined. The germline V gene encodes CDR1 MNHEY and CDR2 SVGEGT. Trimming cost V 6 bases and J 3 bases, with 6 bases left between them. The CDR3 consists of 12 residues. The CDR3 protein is CASRTNYNEQFF. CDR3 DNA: TGTGCCAGCAGAACGAACTACAATGAGCAGTTCTTC.

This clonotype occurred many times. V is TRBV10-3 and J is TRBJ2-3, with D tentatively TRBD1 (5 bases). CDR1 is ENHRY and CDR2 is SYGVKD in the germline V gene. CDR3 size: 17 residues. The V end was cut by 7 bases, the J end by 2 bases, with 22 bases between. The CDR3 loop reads CAIKGPPGHEDTDTQYF. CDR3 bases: TGTGCCATCAAGGGGCCCCCGGGTCATGAAGACACAGATACGCAGTATTTT.

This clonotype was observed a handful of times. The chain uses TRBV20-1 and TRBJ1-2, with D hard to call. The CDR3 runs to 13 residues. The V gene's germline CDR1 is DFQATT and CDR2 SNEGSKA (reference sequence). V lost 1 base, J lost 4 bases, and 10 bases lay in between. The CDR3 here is CSARGVLGYGYTF. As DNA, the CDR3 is TGCAGTGCTAGAGGGGTCCTGGGCTATGGCTACACCTTC.

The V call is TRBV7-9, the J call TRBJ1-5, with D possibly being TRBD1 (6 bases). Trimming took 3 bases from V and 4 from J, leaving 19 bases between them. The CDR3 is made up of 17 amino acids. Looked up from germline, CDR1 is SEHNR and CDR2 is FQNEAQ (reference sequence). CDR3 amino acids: CASSFGRFGGTNQPQHF. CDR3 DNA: TGTGCCAGCAGCTTTGGTCGGTTTGGGGGCACTAATCAGCCCCAGCATTTT.

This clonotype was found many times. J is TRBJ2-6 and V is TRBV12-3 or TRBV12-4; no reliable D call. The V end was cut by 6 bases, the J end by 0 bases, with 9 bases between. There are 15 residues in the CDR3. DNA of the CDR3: TGTGCCAGCAGCCCTTGGTTCTCTGGGGCCAACGTCCTGACTTTC. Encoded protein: CASSPWFSGANVLTF.

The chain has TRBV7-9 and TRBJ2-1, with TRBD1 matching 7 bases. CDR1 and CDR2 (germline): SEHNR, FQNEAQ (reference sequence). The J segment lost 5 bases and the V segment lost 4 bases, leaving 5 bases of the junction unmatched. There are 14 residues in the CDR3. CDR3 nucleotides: TGTGCCAGCAGCTACAGGGGCATTGACAATGAGCAGTTCTTC. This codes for CASSYRGIDNEQFF.

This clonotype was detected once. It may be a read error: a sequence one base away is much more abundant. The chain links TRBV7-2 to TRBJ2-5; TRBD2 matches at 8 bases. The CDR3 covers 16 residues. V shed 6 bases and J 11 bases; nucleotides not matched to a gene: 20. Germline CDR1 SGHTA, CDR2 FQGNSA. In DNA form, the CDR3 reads TGTGCCAGCAGTCTGTGGATCAGCGGGGGTGGGGATGAGCAGTACTTC. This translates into CASSLWISGGGDEQYF. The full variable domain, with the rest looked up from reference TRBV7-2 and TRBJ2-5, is GAGVSQSPSNKVTEKGKDVELRCDPISGHTALYWYRQSLGQGLEFLIYFQGNSAPDKSGLPSDRFSAERTGGSVSTLTIQRTQQEDSAVYLCASSLWISGGGDEQYFGPGTRLLVL.

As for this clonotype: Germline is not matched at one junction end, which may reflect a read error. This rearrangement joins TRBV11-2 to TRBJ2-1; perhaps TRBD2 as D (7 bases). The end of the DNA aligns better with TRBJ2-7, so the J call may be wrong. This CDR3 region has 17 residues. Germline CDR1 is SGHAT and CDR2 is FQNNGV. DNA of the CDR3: TGTGCCAACAGCTTAGGGAGGGGGATCAGCTCCTACAATGAGCAGTACTTC. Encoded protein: CANSLGRGISSYNEQYF.

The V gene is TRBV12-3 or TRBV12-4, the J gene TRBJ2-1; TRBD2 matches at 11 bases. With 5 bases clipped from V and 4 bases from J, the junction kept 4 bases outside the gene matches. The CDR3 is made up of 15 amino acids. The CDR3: CASSMASGRYNEQFF. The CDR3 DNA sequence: TGTGCCAGCAGTATGGCTAGCGGGAGGTACAATGAGCAGTTCTTC.

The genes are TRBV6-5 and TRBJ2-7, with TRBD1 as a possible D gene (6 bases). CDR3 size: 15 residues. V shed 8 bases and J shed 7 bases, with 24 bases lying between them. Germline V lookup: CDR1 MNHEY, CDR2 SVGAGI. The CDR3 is CASSLGTSSYNEQYF. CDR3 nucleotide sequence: TGTGCCAGCTCACTGGGGACAAGCTCCTACAATGAGCAGTACTTC.

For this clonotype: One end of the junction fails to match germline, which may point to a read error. The DNA of the CDR3 is TGCAGGGCTAAAGATGAAAAACTGTTTTTT. Its translation: CRAKDEKLFF. The chain uses TRBV20-1 and TRBJ1-4; D gene uncertain. The germline gives CDR1 DFQATT, CDR2 SNEGSKA (reference sequence). CDR3 length: 10 amino acids.

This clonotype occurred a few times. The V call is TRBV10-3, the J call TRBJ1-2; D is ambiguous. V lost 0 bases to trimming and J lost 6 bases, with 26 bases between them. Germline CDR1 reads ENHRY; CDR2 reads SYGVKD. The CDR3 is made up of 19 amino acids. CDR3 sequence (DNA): TGTGCCATCAGTGAGTCGGAGGTGGGCCAGTCCCAACCTTCAAATGGCTACACCTTC. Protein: CAISESEVGQSQPSNGYTF.

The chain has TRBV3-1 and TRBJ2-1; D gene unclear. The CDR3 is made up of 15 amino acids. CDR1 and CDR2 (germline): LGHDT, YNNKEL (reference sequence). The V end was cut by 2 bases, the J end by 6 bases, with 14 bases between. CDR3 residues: CASSQSLFQSNEQFF. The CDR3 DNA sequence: TGTGCCAGCAGCCAAAGCCTCTTCCAGAGCAATGAGCAGTTCTTC.

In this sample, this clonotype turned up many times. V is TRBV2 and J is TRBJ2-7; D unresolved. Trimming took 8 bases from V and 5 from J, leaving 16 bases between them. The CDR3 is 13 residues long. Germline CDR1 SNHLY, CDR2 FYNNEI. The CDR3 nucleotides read TGTGCCAGCCCCCCCAGTCCTGTCCACGAGCAGTACTTC. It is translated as CASPPSPVHEQYF.